This T cell receptor (beta chain) was captured by sequencing in a study of identical twins. The study's findings and limits: The authors drew conclusions from cross-sectional statistical analysis rather than following the same donors. Beta out-of-frame sequences displayed a weaker excess of sharing between twins.

Turning to this clonotype: The antigen is not known.

Germline CDR1 is LGHNA and CDR2 is YNFKEQ. This CDR3 has 14 residues. TCRdb ran MiXCR on the 5' RACE reads and lists one entry per CDR3 protein. The sample yields about 1.7 million distinct CDR3 sequences, around a third seen once. The sequenced sample consisted of cord blood. The clonotype comes from a newborn girl in good health. The chain has TRBV4-2 and TRBJ2-5; TRBD2 matches 8 bases. The closer fit of TRBJ2-7 to the DNA end suggests the J call may be wrong. The CDR3 here is CASSQDRGGNEQYF. The CDR3, as DNA: TGTGCCAGCAGCCAAGATCGCGGGGGGAACGAGCAGTACTTC.